Described below is a single T cell receptor beta chain sequence and its context. As yet, its antigen is unknown. The data were taken from a study of persistence of HIV-infected CD4 T cells. Study-level background: CD4+ T cells responding to CMV or HIV-1 Gag were isolated. Study-wide points: Compared with CD3/CD28-stimulated cells, CMV- and Gag-responding cells showed lower TCRbeta richness.

The libraries were made with immunoSEQ version 4 in survey mode. Libraries were prepared by immunoSEQ multiplex PCR; TCRdb keeps only in-frame clonotypes and omits some of them. In the table there are about 60,000 clones, roughly 77% of which are singletons. The stimulus was an HIV-1 Gag 15-mer peptide pool, roughly 1 ug/peptide/mL. Memory cells lacking CD40L and CD69 with high CD45RO were sorted. Before stimulation, PBMCs underwent CD8+ T cell depletion. A roughly 20-hour stimulation of CD8-depleted PBMCs used anti-CD28/CD49d costimulation, CD40-blocking antibody and enfuvirtide. The V gene lost 6 bases and the J gene lost 0 bases, with 12 bases spanning the gap. CDR1 is MNHEY and CDR2 is SMNVEV in the germline V gene (reference sequence). The CDR3 extends over 15 amino acids.

The gene calls are TRBV27 and TRBJ1-5; D unresolved. The origin of this receptor is an adult man with HIV who was CMV-seropositive. The sequenced sample was CD4+ T cells sorted from PBMCs after roughly 18-hour stimulation, obtained from a patient who received antiretroviral therapy. Here the CDR3 DNA reads TGTGCCAGCAGGGAGGGCAGCCTTAGCAATCAGCCCCAGCATTTT. Residues: CASREGSLSNQPQHF.